The source of this TCR beta chain is a study of T cell clusters in autoimmune cytopenias. TRB rearrangements were amplified by touch-down multiplex PCR with mixed TRB-A/B primers. From its re-call of the multiplex PCR reads, TCRdb lists each CDR3 protein once, without DNA. The sample has roughly 6,900 distinct CDR3 sequences. This CDR3 is built from 16 residues. Germline V gives CDR1 SQVTM, CDR2 ANQGSEA. TRB amplification used around 270 ng of peripheral blood genomic DNA. These same records also appear under a second study, on T cell repertoires in aging, cancer and after chemotherapy.

The sample taken for sequencing was peripheral blood. This clonotype was obtained from a human donor in good health. The chain has TRBV29-1 and TRBJ2-2; without DNA, the TCRdb call of TRBD2 cannot be checked. CDR3: CSVASGGAEDTGELFF.